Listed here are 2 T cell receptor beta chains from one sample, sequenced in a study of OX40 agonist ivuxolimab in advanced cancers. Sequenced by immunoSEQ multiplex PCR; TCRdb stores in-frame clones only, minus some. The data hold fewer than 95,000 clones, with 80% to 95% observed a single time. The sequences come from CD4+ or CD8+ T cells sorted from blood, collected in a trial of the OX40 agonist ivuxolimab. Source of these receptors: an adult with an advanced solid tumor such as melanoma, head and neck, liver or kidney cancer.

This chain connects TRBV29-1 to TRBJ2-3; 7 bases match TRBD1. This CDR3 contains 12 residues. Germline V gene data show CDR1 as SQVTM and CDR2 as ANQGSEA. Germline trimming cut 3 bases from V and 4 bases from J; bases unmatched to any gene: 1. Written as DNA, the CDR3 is TGCAGCGTTGATCAGGGGGCAGATACGCAGTATTTT. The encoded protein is CSVDQGADTQYF.

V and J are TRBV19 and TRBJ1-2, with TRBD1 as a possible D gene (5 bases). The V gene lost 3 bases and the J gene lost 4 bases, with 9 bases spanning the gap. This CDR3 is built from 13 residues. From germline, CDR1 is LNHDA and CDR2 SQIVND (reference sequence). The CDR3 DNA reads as TGTGCCAGTAGTATCCAGGGTGGCTATGGCTACACCTTC. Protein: CASSIQGGYGYTF.